This TCR beta chain was identified during a study of cytomegalovirus exposure and HLA in healthy donors (TCRdb year 2017). In the study overall: In an earlier analysis of around 540 of the donors, 250 to 300 Gb of sequence data and approximately 120 million unique TCR beta sequences from roughly 200 million T cells were reported. Rather than drawing on any new phenotypic data, the later analysis identified candidate immune exposures from TCR beta sequences and the way those sequences occurred across donors. A later genetic analysis took genome-wide SNP genotypes for about three fifths of the 666 donors and used that subset as a discovery cohort. An earlier analysis of around 540 of the donors applied high-throughput TCR beta sequencing to assess whether each TCR beta V gene segment acted as functional or pseudogenic. The study aimed to test whether cataloging public T cell receptors could reveal signatures of past pathogen exposure. HLA typing covered class I and class II loci at four-digit resolution. Roughly 300 gigabases of sequencing data and 70 million to 95 million unique TCR sequences made up an early release that covered 500 to 700 HLA-typed donors. Typing coverage varied by locus: roughly 620-640 donors for A, B, C, DRB1 and DQB1; around 560 for DQA1; more than 600 for DPA1; roughly 450 for DPB1. The genetic ancestry cluster associated with self-reported Caucasian donors included roughly 84% of the roughly 400 genotyped donors. High-throughput TCR immunosequencing, statistical association of individual TCRs with disease status, and machine learning were combined to predict cytomegalovirus infection status. Every repertoire in the discovery cohort had been generated on one and the same sequencing platform. Alongside the repertoire data, information on donor age, sex, ethnicity and CMV serostatus was compiled. Along with the roughly 710-subject first cohort, a separate validation cohort of around 120 different subjects was used. Roughly 5 DR-DQ haplotypes were handled as single units for association and clustering because linkage in the cohort was strong. The study used immunosequencing to profile the T cell repertoires of approximately 630 subjects and linked those repertoires to cytomegalovirus serostatus. Among 300 to 500 genotyped donors of the cohort, an average of around 220,000 unique TCR beta nucleotide sequences was sequenced per donor, of which about 18% were non-productive. In a later analysis, previously published TCR beta repertoires from hundreds of donors were re-analyzed and high-resolution HLA genotyping was added so that TCR occurrence patterns could be studied.

The study at large found these results: In the study, about 150 TCR beta chains were listed as associated with cytomegalovirus. Most CMV-associated TCR beta chains appeared to be HLA-restricted in a later analysis, and the HLA associations seemed to be driven largely by CMV exposure. In a later genetic analysis, fewer N-insertions in productive TCRs were reported among donors in an Asian-associated ancestry cluster than the approximately 670-donor mean. Immune exposure information for the cohort was limited to CMV serostatus. Some 16 rarely observed V segments, including chromosome 9 orphons, were excluded from the earlier analysis of a few hundred of the donors because counts were too low. The classifier was reported to diagnose cytomegalovirus status with high specificity and sensitivity in both the original cohort and the validation cohort. An earlier analysis of around 540 of the donors showed that most TCR beta V segments appeared in productive rearrangements either about 87% or about 30% of the time, which broadly matched IMGT annotations. According to a later analysis, TCR association rates differed among HLA loci, with DRB1 alleles showing the most associated TCRs and HLA-C alleles showing the fewest. A further reported finding was that TCR beta sequences accurately predicted the HLA-A and HLA-B alleles for most subjects in the first cohort. Linkage disequilibrium might explain the correlated functional status among segregating V segments, but an unknown experimental factor could not be excluded. Roughly uniform sequencing depth across donors was assumed in presence/absence analyses, although this assumption may not hold. Because HLA typing was missing for some donors at each locus, association tests included only the typed subset. When HLA alleles, especially DR and DQ, strongly co-occurred, attributing TCR associations to individual alleles was difficult. The authors suggested that the approach could potentially be generalized to other disease states and immunological phenotypes. In a later analysis, HLA-associated TCR beta chains were found to be more clonally expanded and to have lower generation probabilities than equally common non-associated chains. Most TCR sequences were observed very rarely across donors, whereas some public TCRs were present in many individuals. A cluster of highly shared sequence variants was judged likely to represent a technical artifact of the sequencing pipeline. The 87-base-pair reads could not distinguish some IMGT-functional V segments, including TRBV6-2 and TRBV6-3, so those segments were excluded. The cohort was sequenced for TCR beta chains only, and without alpha or paired-chain data the features that could be detected were limited. A few of the identified cytomegalovirus-associated TCR beta chains were confirmed in vitro to be specific for cytomegalovirus antigens. Specific HLA alleles were associated with roughly 16,000 TCR beta sequences at a false discovery rate of 0.05 in a later analysis. A later genetic analysis associated a missense DCLRE1C variant with V-gene and J-gene trimming of TCR beta chains, and an independent cohort replicated the association. In a later analysis, several top co-occurrence clusters were reported to appear linked to parvovirus B19, influenza, CMV and Epstein-Barr virus.

V is pruned by 0 bases and J by 0 bases, leaving 9 bases of the junction without a gene match. The germline V gene provides CDR1 MGHRA and CDR2 YSYEKL. The CDR3 goes from the cysteine to the phenylalanine over 19 residues. The CDR3 DNA has 57 bases and is translated from base 1. Library construction relied on the immunoSEQ multiplex PCR assay. The multiplex PCR relied on a mix of 60 forward primers for TCR Vbeta segments and 13 reverse primers for TCR Jbeta segments. A multiplex PCR assay on genomic DNA amplified the CDR3 region of rearranged TCR beta genes. On the Illumina HiSeq System, the amplified TCR beta libraries were sequenced as 87-base-pair reads. The study's processing was this. Across the 700 or so repertoires, a later analysis counted tens of millions of unique TCR beta chains, around 10 million of which were shared by at least two donors. To remove PCR and sequencing errors, raw reads were error-corrected and collapsed into unique sequences using a nearest-neighbor algorithm that merged closely related sequences. CDR3 sequences were aligned to IMGT reference sequences to assign V, D and J gene segments. For a sequence to be retained, a match of at least six nucleotides to both a V gene segment and a J gene segment was required. A rearrangement counted as productive if the CDR3 had no stop codons and remained in frame with V and J, and every other rearrangement counted as non-productive. Following IMGT convention, CDR3 was defined as the stretch from the second conserved V-encoded cysteine to the conserved J-encoded phenylalanine. The earlier analysis of 587 of the donors excluded sequences that lacked an unambiguous match to a single V gene segment. An earlier analysis of 587 of the donors called V segments functional above 56.7% productive rearrangements and segregating when the between-donor standard deviation exceeded 5%. To diagnose cytomegalovirus status from the catalog of TCR beta chain sequences, a statistical classification framework was built. In a later analysis, V and J genes were assigned by comparing TCR nucleotide sequences against IMGT/GENE-DB human TR gene sequences. A later analysis assigned CDR3 sequences and most-parsimonious VDJ recombination scenarios with the TCRdist pipeline. In a later analysis, each TCR beta chain was defined by its CDR3 amino acid sequence together with its V-gene family, and reads without a unique V-gene family were excluded. As a way to deal with suspected cross-contamination and a sequencing artifact, a later analysis dropped 450 to 700 nucleotide sequences that were highly shared and had low generation probability. In a later analysis, a clonal expansion index for each public chain was calculated from normalized within-repertoire ranks of inferred template counts. In a later analysis, generation probabilities were computed with a VDJ recombination model fitted to out-of-frame rearrangements, and the resulting probabilities were checked against IGoR. A later analysis scored TCR-TCR, TCR-HLA and TCR-CMV co-occurrence with hypergeometric tests, applying a repertoire-size bias correction to TCR pairs. In a later analysis, false discovery rates were estimated by permuting HLA or CMV assignments 20 times. In a later analysis, co-occurring TCRs were grouped using DBSCAN, and TCRdist sequence similarity was added for clustering within HLA-allele-positive subsets. Repertoires with fewer than 30,000 or more than 120,000 public chains were left out of co-occurrence clustering, as were five repertoires with anomalous nucleotide sharing. TCRdb holds this immuneACCESS table with in-frame rearrangements only. Some clones are missing; in checked studies, unresolved V genes explain under half, and the rest has no known cause. That table furnishes V, J and clone size, whereas the DNA furnished D and trimming. Here the sample has 200,000 to 250,000 clones; about 77% occur a single time. The top ten constitute 1.8% of the sample.

In total, just over 650 healthy bone marrow donors made up the cohort. All cohort members were sampled while nominally healthy, although unrecorded immune exposures were likely present. The donor tested CMV seronegative and was one of the 352 seronegative cohort members. Each donor provided a peripheral blood sample, and peripheral blood mononuclear cells were used for TCR beta sequencing. The Qiagen DNeasy Blood Extraction Kit was used to extract genomic DNA from the blood cell samples. Comments on this clone: Its antigen target is currently unknown. No clone much larger than this one lies a single base away; base qualities are absent.

This receptor was taken from a woman between 25 and 40 years old in good health and CMV-seronegative. Here the chain combines TRBV4-1 and TRBJ2-2; 8 middle bases align to TRBD2. Specimen: PBMCs. The base sequence is TGCGCCAGCAGCCAAGACCGGGAGGGGACTAGGGCGAACACCGGGGAGCTGTTTTTT. Its product reads: CASSQDREGTRANTGELFF.